The 26 T cell receptor beta chains given below trace back to one sample, sequenced in a study of blood T cell repertoires in COVID-19. Sequencing was performed with immunoSEQ multiplex PCR; in TCRdb, only in-frame clones are kept and a portion is missing. The table lists some 250,000 clones, approximately 91% of them singletons, with 2.3% in the top ten. Sequencing used PBMCs or T cells enriched from blood (not recorded which). These TCRs come from a woman aged 40 to 50 with acute COVID-19.

The chain uses TRBV12-3 or TRBV12-4 and TRBJ1-2; D perhaps matches TRBD1 (5 bases). V was clipped by 7 bases and J by 5 bases, with 14 bases between them. The CDR3 extends over 13 amino acids. CDR3 protein: CASTFTSGYGYTF. The CDR3 DNA sequence: TGTGCCAGCACCTTCACTTCAGGGTATGGCTACACCTTC.

CDR3 protein: CASSPSGTGVQTQYF. CDR3 nucleotide sequence: TGTGCCAGCTCACCGTCCGGGACAGGGGTGCAGACCCAGTACTTC. V and J are TRBV18 and TRBJ2-5; 10 positions agree with TRBD1. The CDR3 runs 15 residues. V lost 3 bases to trimming and J lost 6 bases; unmatched junction nucleotides: 7. The V gene's germline CDR1 is KGHSH and CDR2 LQKENI.

This chain uses TRBV30 with TRBJ2-1; D remains ambiguous. The V gene's germline CDR1 is GTSNPN and CDR2 SVGIG (reference sequence). This CDR3 is 11 amino acids long. The ends were cut back, 8 bases at V and 7 bases at J, with 12 bases in the middle. The CDR3 sequence: CAAAAVNEQFF. The DNA of the CDR3 is TGTGCCGCGGCCGCGGTTAATGAGCAGTTCTTC.

The chain couples TRBV9 to TRBJ2-1, with TRBD1 as a possible D gene (6 bases). The germline CDR1 and CDR2 sequences are SGDLS and YYNGEE. The ends were cut back, 4 bases at V and 5 bases at J, with 13 bases in the middle. The CDR3 runs 14 residues. For the CDR3, the DNA is TGTGCCAGCAGCCCTGAGGGGGACCACAATGAGCAGTTCTTC. The encoded protein is CASSPEGDHNEQFF.

This chain uses TRBV7-8 with TRBJ1-5, with 8 positions matching TRBD1. Germline lookup yields CDR1 SGHVS and CDR2 FQNEAQ. V shed 5 bases, J shed 6 bases, and the junction held 6 bases outside the gene matches. The CDR3 has 14 residues. The CDR3 DNA follows: TGTGCCAGCAGCCCGCGGACAGGGACTCAGCCCCAGCATTTT. Translated: CASSPRTGTQPQHF.

V gene TRBV6-5 combines with J gene TRBJ2-7, with 8 positions matching TRBD1. Trimming removed 4 bases from V and 3 bases from J; junction bases left unmatched: 8. Germline values: CDR1 MNHEY, CDR2 SVGAGI. This CDR3 has 15 residues. The chain's CDR3 is CASSSAGTGNYEQYF. In nucleotides, the CDR3 is TGTGCCAGCAGTTCCGCCGGGACAGGCAACTACGAGCAGTACTTC.

The chain couples TRBV5-1 to TRBJ2-5, with 7 bases matching TRBD2. Germline V gene lookup returns CDR1 SGHRS and CDR2 YFSETQ. CDR3 length: 15 amino acids. V shed 4 bases and J 1 base; nucleotides not matched to a gene: 7. CDR3 sequence: CASSRPSGGQETQYF. The CDR3 DNA reads as TGCGCCAGCAGCCGGCCGTCGGGGGGCCAAGAGACCCAGTACTTC.

This CDR3 reads CASSFKTGSRNEQFF. CDR3 nucleotides: TGTGCCAGCAGCTTTAAAACAGGGAGTAGAAATGAGCAGTTCTTC. The rearrangement links TRBV5-6 to TRBJ2-1, with a possible D match to TRBD1 (6 bases). Germline V CDR1 and CDR2: SGHDT, YYEEEE. This CDR3 contains 15 residues. Trimming took off 2 bases at V and 7 bases at J, with 16 bases between the two ends. Combining the CDR3 with reference TRBV5-6 and TRBJ2-1 gives the whole variable domain DAGVTQSPTHLIKTRGQQVTLRCSPKSGHDTVSWYQQALGQGPQFIFQYYEEEERQRGNFPDRFSGHQFPNYSSELNVNALLLGDSALYLCASSFKTGSRNEQFFGPGTRLTVL.

This clone is a singleton in its sample. This chain connects TRBV19 to TRBJ1-4, with a tentative D call TRBD1 (5 bases). Deletions cut 7 bases from V and 8 bases from J, with 17 bases between. The V gene's germline CDR1 is LNHDA and CDR2 SQIVND (reference sequence). The CDR3 is made up of 14 amino acids. CDR3 in DNA: TGTGCCAGTAACCTTTTCCGGGGGGAGGAAAAACTGTTTTTT. Its translation: CASNLFRGEEKLFF.

The chain is built from TRBV28 and TRBJ1-2; maybe TRBD1 (5 bases). Trimming took 7 bases from V and 6 from J, leaving 9 bases between them. Per germline, CDR1 MDHEN and CDR2 SYDVKM. CDR3 length: 11 amino acids. The CDR3 here is CASMEGNGYTF. In DNA, the CDR3 is TGTGCCAGCATGGAGGGGAATGGCTACACCTTC.

The J gene is TRBJ2-7, the V gene TRBV5-1; D might be TRBD1 (6 bases). V was cut by 1 base and J by 5 bases, with 19 bases left in between. This CDR3 is built from 16 residues. Germline CDR1 and CDR2: SGHRS and YFSETQ. The CDR3 DNA follows: TGCGCCAGCAGCTTGAACCCACAGGGAGACTATGACGAGCAGTACTTC. Amino acid sequence: CASSLNPQGDYDEQYF.

With respect to this clone: The sample holds other DNA sequences that translate to the same CDR3. The rearrangement links TRBV28 to TRBJ2-1, with D unresolved. In germline, CDR1 is MDHEN, CDR2 SYDVKM. The CDR3 contains 11 residues. V shed 5 bases and J shed 6 bases, with 5 bases lying between them. CDR3 region: CASSRGNEQFF. The DNA for the CDR3 is TGTGCCAGCAGTCGAGGCAATGAGCAGTTCTTC.

The chain is built from TRBV2 and TRBJ1-1, with D uncertain. Deletions cut 1 base from V and 3 bases from J, with 9 bases between. Germline CDR1 SNHLY, CDR2 FYNNEI. The CDR3 is 14 amino acids. This CDR3 reads CASSEGEVYTEAFF. CDR3 nucleotides: TGTGCCAGCAGTGAAGGGGAGGTTTACACTGAAGCTTTCTTT.

The V and J genes are TRBV4-1 and TRBJ2-2; a possible D gene is TRBD2 (7 bases). The V end lost 0 bases, the J end lost 6 bases, and 14 bases lay between the germline ends. The CDR3 sequence is 16 residues long. Germline assignment: CDR1 MGHRA and CDR2 YSYEKL. Written as DNA, the CDR3 is TGCGCCAGCAGCCAAGACGATCTAGGGGGGGCCGGGGAGCTGTTTTTT. Its translation: CASSQDDLGGAGELFF.

The rearrangement links TRBV7-2 to TRBJ2-7; 12 bases fit TRBD2. Trimming took 5 bases from V and 4 from J; bases not matched to a gene: 3. The CDR3 loop spans 14 amino acids. CDR1 and CDR2 (germline): SGHTA, FQGNSA. The DNA of the CDR3 is TGTGCCAGCAGCGCCGGGACTAGCGGGTACGAGCAGTACTTC. It codes for CASSAGTSGYEQYF. Complete variable domain (other parts from reference TRBV7-2 and TRBJ2-7): GAGVSQSPSNKVTEKGKDVELRCDPISGHTALYWYRQSLGQGLEFLIYFQGNSAPDKSGLPSDRFSAERTGGSVSTLTIQRTQQEDSAVYLCASSAGTSGYEQYFGPGTRLTVT.

The chain is built from TRBV11-2 and TRBJ2-1; TRBD2 matches at 12 bases. With 2 bases clipped from V and 7 bases from J, the junction kept 6 bases outside the gene matches. The CDR3 has 16 residues. CDR1 and CDR2 (germline): SGHAT, FQNNGV. The chain's CDR3 is CASSLPGLAGRNEQFF. The CDR3 nucleotides are TGTGCCAGCAGCTTACCCGGACTAGCGGGAAGGAATGAGCAGTTCTTC.

The rearrangement joins TRBV9 to TRBJ2-2, with a possible D match to TRBD1 (5 bases). V was clipped by 0 bases and J by 4 bases, with 10 bases between them. This CDR3 region has 15 residues. Germline V CDR1 and CDR2: SGDLS, YYNGEE. This CDR3 is CASSVGVGVTGELFF. In DNA form, the CDR3 reads TGTGCCAGCAGCGTAGGCGTAGGGGTCACCGGGGAGCTGTTTTTT.

The chain employs TRBV9 and TRBJ2-1; a possible D gene is TRBD2 (6 bases). The CDR3 spans 14 residues. The germline V gene encodes CDR1 SGDLS and CDR2 YYNGEE. Trimming cost V 1 base and J 9 bases, with 14 bases left between them. CDR3 region: CASSVRLALGEQFF. The DNA for the CDR3 is TGTGCCAGCAGCGTAAGGCTAGCGTTGGGTGAGCAGTTCTTC.

DNA of the CDR3: TGTGCCAGCAGTTTATATGGCAGCACAGATACGCAGTATTTT. This gives the protein CASSLYGSTDTQYF. The chain links TRBV27 to TRBJ2-3; D uncertain. Between the trimmed V and J ends, which lost 1 base and 0 bases, there was a span of 5 bases. CDR1 and CDR2 from the germline V gene are MNHEY and SMNVEV (reference sequence). The length of the CDR3 is 14 residues.

CDR3 sequence reads: CASRAGAGELFF. CDR3 DNA: TGCGCCAGCCGAGCGGGGGCCGGGGAGCTGTTTTTT. This chain uses TRBV5-1 with TRBJ2-2, with 8 nucleotides matching TRBD2. Germline-derived CDR1 and CDR2 are SGHRS and YFSETQ. CDR3 length: 12 residues. V trimming: 7 bases; J trimming: 6 bases; junction bases outside the gene matches: 2.

The chain uses TRBV24-1 and TRBJ1-2, with 7 bases matching TRBD1. V lost 3 bases, J lost 10 bases, and 7 bases stayed unmatched. This CDR3 contains 13 residues. Germline assignment: CDR1 KGHDR and CDR2 SFDVKD. CDR3 DNA: TGTGCCACCAGTGATGGAGACAGGGTTGACTACACCTTC. It translates to CATSDGDRVDYTF.

This clone was seen once. The chain combines TRBV5-5 with TRBJ2-7; 8 nucleotides line up with TRBD1. CDR1 is SGHKS and CDR2 is YYEKEE in the germline V gene (reference sequence). The CDR3 loop spans 15 amino acids. After removal of 6 bases from V and 9 bases from J, the junction contained 17 bases not matched to a gene. CDR3 protein: CASNPGTGLPRTQYF. The CDR3 region has the DNA TGTGCCAGCAACCCCGGGACAGGACTCCCAAGGACGCAGTACTTC.

The genes are TRBV7-2 and TRBJ2-7; D gene unclear. CDR3 length equals 14 residues. Germline-derived CDR1 and CDR2 are SGHTA and FQGNSA. V lost 1 base and J lost 1, with 8 bases in between. The CDR3 sequence is CASSLVADSYEQYF. For the CDR3, the DNA is TGTGCCAGCAGCTTAGTGGCTGATTCCTACGAGCAGTACTTC.

Remarks on this clone: Other DNA sequences in this specimen translate into the identical CDR3. This sequence joins TRBV5-1 and TRBJ1-1; D might be TRBD1 (6 bases). Trimming pared 4 bases from V and 1 base from J, leaving 11 bases between. The CDR3 covers 14 residues. The germline gives CDR1 SGHRS, CDR2 YFSETQ. The CDR3 reads CASSSQGGNTEAFF. The DNA for the CDR3 is TGCGCCAGCAGCAGTCAAGGGGGGAACACTGAAGCTTTCTTT. Combining the CDR3 with reference TRBV5-1 and TRBJ1-1 gives the whole variable domain KAGVTQTPRYLIKTRGQQVTLSCSPISGHRSVSWYQQTPGQGLQFLFEYFSETQRNKGNFPGRFSGRQFSNSRSEMNVSTLELGDSALYLCASSSQGGNTEAFFGQGTRLTVV.

The V gene is TRBV27, the J gene TRBJ1-1, with D perhaps matching TRBD1 (5 bases). Germline loops: CDR1 MNHEY, CDR2 SMNVEV (reference sequence). The CDR3 is 14 amino acids. V dropped 2 bases and J dropped 5 bases, with 12 bases sitting between them. CDR3 in DNA: TGTGCCAGCAGTTTAATGGGGGGACGGACTGAAGCTTTCTTT. Translated: CASSLMGGRTEAFF.

The J gene is TRBJ2-7, the V gene TRBV27, with TRBD1 as a possible D gene (6 bases). This CDR3 comprises 14 residues. Germline loops: CDR1 MNHEY, CDR2 SMNVEV (reference sequence). Deletions cut 5 bases from V and 0 bases from J, with 11 bases between. The CDR3 DNA follows: TGTGCCAGCAGTCCAGGGGTCAGCTCCTACGAGCAGTACTTC. Translating gives CASSPGVSSYEQYF.